These T cell receptor beta chains were read from a single sample in a study of blood T cell repertoires in COVID-19. Produced via immunoSEQ multiplex PCR; TCRdb's table is partial and in-frame only. This table has roughly 110,000 clones, roughly two thirds appearing once. What was sequenced was peripheral blood. These receptors were collected from a human donor with acute or convalescent COVID-19. The donor label of this sample is uncertain. Each CDR3 is given with its conserved first and last residue. The order of the fields is D gene, clone size, J gene, V gene, CDR3 protein, CDR3 DNA. The D gene is left open where the match is weak. Size tells how often a clone was seen (once, few, many) or the class of an expanded clone, and some rows leave it out.

TRBD2	NA	TRBJ2-2	TRBV5-4	CASSRSGGSTGELFF	TGTGCCAGCAGCCGTAGCGGGGGAAGCACCGGGGAGCTGTTTTTT
NA	NA	TRBJ2-2	TRBV2	CASSVSQDANTGELFF	TGTGCCAGCAGTGTGTCACAGGATGCGAACACCGGGGAGCTGTTTTTT
NA	few	TRBJ2-3	TRBV20-1	CSASGGGGDTQYF	TGCAGTGCTAGTGGGGGGGGCGGTGATACGCAGTATTTT
TRBD1	many	TRBJ1-5	TRBV4-1	CASSQGNPAGGFYGNQPQHF	TGCGCCAGCAGCCAAGGAAACCCGGCAGGGGGCTTTTATGGCAATCAGCCCCAGCATTTT
TRBD1	NA	TRBJ1-2	TRBV7-9	CATGGGQGRDGYTF	TGTGCCACCGGGGGAGGACAGGGCAGGGATGGCTACACCTTC
NA	NA	TRBJ2-3	TRBV7-2	CASSPKRPSTDTQYF	TGTGCCAGCAGCCCGAAGCGACCTAGCACAGATACGCAGTATTTT
NA	NA	TRBJ2-7	TRBV14	CASSERVPPYEQYF	TGTGCCAGCAGTGAGAGGGTGCCCCCCTACGAGCAGTACTTC
NA	NA	TRBJ2-7	TRBV6-1	CASSERLGVDRSAYEQYF	TGTGCCAGCAGTGAAAGGTTAGGGGTAGACAGGTCGGCCTACGAGCAGTACTTC
TRBD1	NA	TRBJ1-5	TRBV6-6	CASSLTGEFQPQHF	TGTGCCAGCAGCTTGACAGGGGAGTTCCAGCCCCAGCATTTT
NA	NA	TRBJ1-3	TRBV2	CASSLGGDGGNTIYF	TGTGCCAGCAGTCTCGGGGGGGACGGTGGAAACACCATATATTTT
TRBD1	NA	TRBJ1-3	TRBV3-1/TRBV3-2	CASSPGQGAWNTIYF	TGTGCCAGCAGCCCCGGACAGGGGGCTTGGAACACCATATATTTT
TRBD2	few	TRBJ2-5	TRBV12-5	CASGLVYDGGLAGQETQYF	TGTGCTAGTGGTTTGGTATACGATGGGGGACTAGCGGGGCAAGAGACCCAGTACTTC
NA	NA	TRBJ1-1	TRBV9	CASSVGHLNTEAFF	TGTGCCAGCAGCGTAGGTCATTTGAACACTGAAGCTTTCTTT
NA	NA	TRBJ1-3	TRBV3-1/TRBV3-2	CASSPQGGKENTIYF	TGTGCCAGCAGCCCACAAGGGGGAAAAGAAAACACCATATATTTT
TRBD1	NA	TRBJ1-3	TRBV28	CASSLWGQGASNTIYF	TGTGCCAGCAGTTTATGGGGACAGGGGGCGAGCAACACCATATATTTT
NA	NA	TRBJ1-5	TRBV12-3/TRBV12-4	CASSPRDQPQHF	TGTGCCAGCAGCCCCAGGGATCAGCCCCAGCATTTT
TRBD2	NA	TRBJ2-5	TRBV29-1	CSGEGGQETQYF	TGCAGCGGGGAGGGCGGCCAAGAGACCCAGTACTTC